These T cell receptor beta chains were read from a single sample in a study of low-dose radiotherapy and immunotherapy resistance in tumors. MiXCR was run by TCRdb on the reads, yielding one entry per CDR3 protein. The sample includes around 64,000 distinct CDR3 sequences, less than 30% seen only once; the top ten take about 7%. Sequences were derived from PBMCs, sampled before treatment. All receptors derive from a male donor with rectosigmoid adenocarcinoma. CDR3s include the opening cysteine and the closing phenylalanine or tryptophan. The D gene is left open where the match is weak. Clone size appears in some rows only: once, few, many, or a class for an expanded clone.

J | V | size | D | CDR3 | DNA
TRBJ2-5 | TRBV27 | NA | NA | CASSLTISFPQYF | TGTGCCAGCAGTTTAACTATCAGCTTCCCCCAGTACTTC
TRBJ1-2 | TRBV9 | many | NA | CASSVSATRDYGYTF | TGTGCCAGCAGCGTGTCCGCGACTAGGGACTATGGCTACACCTTC
TRBJ2-7 | TRBV6-2/TRBV6-3 | many | TRBD1 | CASLSGTGPTYEQYF | TGTGCCAGCCTTTCCGGGACAGGCCCCACCTACGAGCAGTACTTC
TRBJ1-5 | TRBV28 | NA | NA | CASSLRQRGYQPQHF | TGTGCCAGCAGTTTAAGACAGAGGGGATATCAGCCCCAGCATTTT
TRBJ2-2 | TRBV2 | once | NA | CASSAAGAANTGELFF | TGTGCCAGCAGTGCAGCCGGGGCGGCGAACACCGGGGAGCTGTTTTTT
TRBJ2-3 | TRBV5-1 | many | NA | CASSLEGGWSDTQYF | TGCGCCAGCAGCTTGGAGGGCGGATGGTCGGATACGCAGTATTTT
TRBJ1-4 | TRBV4-3 | NA | NA | CASSQNSGATNEKLFF | TGCGCCAGCAGCCAGAACTCAGGTGCAACTAATGAAAAACTGTTTTTT
TRBJ2-1 | TRBV2 | many | TRBD2 | CAIKLQTSIGSEQFF | TGTGCCATCAAGCTACAGACTAGCATCGGTAGTGAGCAGTTCTTC
TRBJ1-5 | TRBV19 | many | NA | CASGGGYSNQPQHF | TGTGCCAGTGGGGGGGGATATAGCAATCAGCCCCAGCATTTT
TRBJ2-2 | TRBV12-3/TRBV12-4 | many | TRBD2 | CASSLAGVGGRASTGELFF | TGTGCCAGCAGTTTAGCGGGTGTTGGCGGGAGGGCCTCCACCGGGGAGCTGTTTTTT
TRBJ1-2 | TRBV12-3/TRBV12-4 | many | NA | CASSLRASDYGYTF | TGTGCCAGCAGTTTAAGGGCGTCAGACTATGGCTACACCTTC
TRBJ2-7 | TRBV5-1 | once | TRBD1 | CASSGDRGSEQYF | TGCGCCAGCAGCGGAGACAGGGGCAGCGAGCAGTACTTC
TRBJ1-1 | TRBV5-1 | NA | NA | CASSLAVSRTDEAFF | TGCGCCAGCAGCTTGGCCGTTTCGCGGACAGATGAAGCTTTCTTT
TRBJ2-3 | TRBV9 | many | NA | CASSAPGSDTQYF | TGTGCCAGCAGCGCCCCAGGGTCAGATACGCAGTATTTT
TRBJ1-3 | TRBV6-5 | many | TRBD1 | CASSLSGTGGRNTIYF | TGTGCCAGCAGTCTATCGGGGACAGGCGGAAGAAACACCATATATTTT
TRBJ1-2 | TRBV30 | few | TRBD1 | CAWREGQGAPLYGYTF | TGTGCCTGGAGAGAGGGGCAGGGGGCTCCTCTCTATGGCTACACCTTC
TRBJ2-5 | TRBV28 | NA | TRBD2 | CASTGLAGRETQYF | TGTGCCAGCACGGGACTAGCGGGGCGGGAGACCCAGTACTTC
TRBJ2-2 | TRBV30 | many | NA | CAWSDLGPYTGELFF | TGTGCCTGGAGTGACCTGGGACCGTACACCGGGGAGCTGTTTTTT
TRBJ2-1 | TRBV29-1 | many | TRBD2 | CSVDFSGSEFF | TGCAGCGTTGATTTTAGCGGGAGTGAGTTCTTC
TRBJ1-4 | TRBV7-9 | many | TRBD1 | CASSTWGQGEEKLFF | TGTGCCAGCAGCACCTGGGGACAGGGAGAGGAAAAACTGTTTTTT
TRBJ2-5 | TRBV5-3 | many | TRBD2 | CASSPKERESQETQYF | TGCGCCAGCAGCCCCAAGGAGCGGGAGAGCCAAGAGACCCAGTACTTC
TRBJ1-2 | TRBV28 | many | TRBD1 | CAAGSTGGGGYGYTF | TGTGCCGCAGGAAGTACAGGGGGCGGGGGCTATGGCTACACCTTC
TRBJ2-3 | TRBV3-1 | many | TRBD2 | CASSQPLAGGMNTQYF | TGTGCCAGCAGCCAGCCGCTAGCGGGGGGGATGAATACGCAGTATTTT
TRBJ2-1 | TRBV12-3/TRBV12-4 | many | NA | CASSLTGMNRYEQFF | TGTGCCAGCAGTTTAACCGGGATGAATCGTTATGAGCAGTTCTTC
TRBJ2-7 | TRBV20-1 | once | NA | CSAGTTSYEQYF | TGCAGTGCCGGAACTACCTCCTACGAGCAGTACTTC
TRBJ2-5 | TRBV29-1 | many | TRBD1 | CSVERQTGGETQYF | TGCAGCGTTGAACGGCAGACAGGGGGAGAGACCCAGTACTTC
TRBJ2-3 | TRBV12-3/TRBV12-4 | once | NA | CASSSRPSTDTQYF | TGTGCCAGCAGCTCGAGACCGAGCACAGATACGCAGTATTTT
TRBJ1-6 | TRBV28 | NA | NA | CASTSEGSPLHF | TGTGCCAGCACTTCCGAAGGGTCACCCCTCCACTTT
TRBJ2-5 | TRBV29-1 | many | NA | CSVRSVEVRETQYF | TGCAGCGTGCGTAGCGTCGAGGTGCGGGAGACCCAGTACTTC
TRBJ1-5 | TRBV6-5 | NA | NA | CASSPPGLRNQPQHF | TGTGCCAGCAGCCCACCGGGACTTCGGAATCAGCCCCAGCATTTT
TRBJ2-3 | TRBV7-9 | many | NA | CASSFQGLEDTQYF | TGTGCTAGCAGCTTTCAGGGGCTAGAAGATACGCAGTATTTT
TRBJ2-5 | TRBV25-1 | many | TRBD1 | CASKRQGGETQYF | TGTGCCAGCAAGAGACAGGGGGGAGAGACCCAGTACTTC
TRBJ2-1 | TRBV18 | NA | NA | CASSATLGSYNEQFF | TGTGCCAGCTCAGCCACACTTGGCTCCTACAATGAGCAGTTCTTC
TRBJ2-7 | TRBV3-1 | many | TRBD2 | CASSSSGTSGSYYEQYF | TGTGCCAGCAGCTCTTCCGGGACTAGCGGGTCTTACTACGAGCAGTACTTC
TRBJ2-3 | TRBV6-6 | NA | TRBD2 | CASSYGTSRNNNPQYF | TGTGCCAGCAGTTACGGGACTAGCCGTAACAATAACCCCCAGTATTTT
TRBJ1-1 | TRBV4-1 | many | NA | CASSQGVNTEAFF | TGCGCCAGCAGCCAGGGCGTGAACACTGAAGCTTTCTTT
TRBJ2-7 | TRBV20-1 | many | NA | CSAPRVGSSYEQYF | TGCAGTGCCCCCAGGGTAGGGAGCTCCTACGAGCAGTACTTC
TRBJ1-2 | TRBV7-2 | NA | NA | CASSPLGVRGYTF | TGTGCCAGCAGCCCGCTGGGGGTACGTGGCTACACCTTC
TRBJ1-1 | TRBV28 | NA | NA | CASSLAISTEAFF | TGTGCCAGCAGTTTGGCGATCAGCACTGAAGCTTTCTTT
TRBJ1-4 | TRBV2 | few | NA | CASSPQAATNEKLFF | TGTGCCAGCAGTCCACAGGCAGCAACTAATGAAAAACTGTTTTTT
TRBJ2-3 | TRBV20-1 | many | TRBD1 | CSARDLDRASTDTQYF | TGCAGTGCTAGAGATCTGGACAGGGCGAGCACAGATACGCAGTATTTT